The TCR beta chain described here comes from a study of OX40 agonist ivuxolimab in advanced cancers. In the study overall: Ivuxolimab, which targeted the costimulatory receptor OX40 (CD134), was an agonistic, fully human IgG2 monoclonal antibody. The dose-escalation cohort was 82.7% male with a mean age of approximately 60 years, ranging from roughly 20 to 80. Peripheral TCRbeta sequencing was intended to test whether TCR sequence diversity was altered and clonal T-cell expansion was caused by ivuxolimab. Prior anti-PD-1, anti-PD-L1 or anti-CTLA-4 therapy was permitted, and checkpoint inhibitors had been received by under 50% of dose-escalation patients. Intravenous ivuxolimab was administered to patients every 2 weeks at six dose levels: 0.01, 0.1, 0.3, 1.5, 3 and 10 mg/kg. Partial responses occurred in three dose-escalation patients, of whom one had hepatocellular carcinoma and two had cutaneous melanoma. Among the roughly 52 dose-escalation patients, around 19 had hepatocellular carcinoma, 15 or so melanoma, 9 renal cell carcinoma and 9 head and neck cancer. The monotherapy dose-escalation portion (N of about 57 patients) of the phase I ivuxolimab trial is reported in the paper. The paper as a whole reports these results and caveats: On average, CD8+ T cells showed more expanded clones than CD4+ T cells after ivuxolimab. In the 0.1-3.0 mg/kg groups, partial responders were among the patients with the lowest normalized peripheral clonal expansion, particularly in CD8+ T cells. At doses from 0.1 to 3.0 mg/kg, clonal expansion was seen in both CD4+ and CD8+ blood T cells between baseline and week 6. The antigen specificity of the peripheral T cells that underwent clonal expansion was not determined. Low levels of normalized T-cell clonal expansion were also seen in some nonresponding patients.

From the germline V gene, CDR1 is SGHDT and CDR2 is YYEEEE. The cysteine opens and the phenylalanine closes a CDR3 of 14 amino acids. Solely the CDR3 DNA is kept, with 42 bases framed from the first base. Cut back by 2 bases and 0 bases, the V and J ends lie 9 bases apart. Of note for this clone: Its antigen is currently not known. Base qualities were left out, and no much larger clone turns up one base away.

For sequencing of the TCRbeta CDR3 region, genomic DNA was extracted from the sorted cells. The immunoSEQ Assay was used to sequence the TCRbeta CDR3 regions. This is the immuneACCESS table as TCRdb keeps it, with only in-frame sequences that have V and J called. A part of the clones is gone; compared with another copy, unresolved V genes explain less than half, and the rest is unexplained. For this sample the table gives just under 35,000 clones, of which 92% were detected only once. The leading ten clones occupy roughly a third of the sample. Patients with autoimmune disease history or receiving systemic immunosuppression were excluded from the trial. Peripheral blood for TCR sequencing was collected from all dose cohorts at baseline, on cycle 4 day 1, and on cycle 7 day 1. The samples were taken from a phase I, first-in-human, multicenter, open-label dose-escalation trial of ivuxolimab. Adults with locally advanced or metastatic head and neck squamous cell, hepatocellular, melanoma or renal cell carcinoma were enrolled in the trial. Before TCR sequencing, CD4+ T cells and CD8+ T cells from peripheral blood were sorted into separate populations.

The chain joins TRBV5-6 to TRBJ2-7; TRBD1 is perhaps the D gene, given 5 matching bases. The TCR sequence derives from an adult with an advanced solid tumor such as melanoma, head and neck, liver or kidney cancer. The source material was CD4+ or CD8+ T cells sorted from blood, sampled in a trial of the OX40 agonist ivuxolimab. At the DNA level, the sequence is TGTGCCAGCAGCTTTGACAGCAGCTCCTACGAGCAGTACTTC. Its protein is CASSFDSSSYEQYF.